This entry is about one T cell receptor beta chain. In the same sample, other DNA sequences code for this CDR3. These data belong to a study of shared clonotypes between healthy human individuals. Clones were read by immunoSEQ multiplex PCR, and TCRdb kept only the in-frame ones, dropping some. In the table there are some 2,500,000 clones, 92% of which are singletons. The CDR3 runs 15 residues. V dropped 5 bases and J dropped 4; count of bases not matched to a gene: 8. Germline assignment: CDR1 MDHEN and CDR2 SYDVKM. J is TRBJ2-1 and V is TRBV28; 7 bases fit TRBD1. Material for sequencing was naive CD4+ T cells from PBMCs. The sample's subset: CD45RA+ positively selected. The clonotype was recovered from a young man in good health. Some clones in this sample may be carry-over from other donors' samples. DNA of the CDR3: TGTGCCAGCAGTCCTCGGACAGGATATTACAATGAGCAGTTCTTC. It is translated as CASSPRTGYYNEQFF.